These T cell receptor beta chains were read from a single sample in a study of blood T cell repertoires in COVID-19. The method was immunoSEQ multiplex PCR; TCRdb's version includes in-frame clones alone and lacks a portion of them. This sample has around 260,000 clones, with more than 75% found just once. Sequenced sample: peripheral blood. These TCRs come from a woman between 50 and 59 years old with acute or convalescent COVID-19. The CDR3 runs from the conserved cysteine through the conserved F or W. The listing skips clone size in some rows; elsewhere it reads once, few, many or a size class.

cdr3_length,v_call,j_call,clone_size,cdr3_aa
15,TRBV4-2,TRBJ2-7,-,CASSQPPGQVYEQYF
17,TRBV7-9,TRBJ2-5,-,CASSAGTSGRGEETQYF
14,TRBV7-9,TRBJ2-7,few,CASSLAQGAGEQYF
16,TRBV7-8,TRBJ1-5,few,CASSPGSVHSNQPQHF
13,TRBV28,TRBJ1-2,-,CASTAQQGYGYTF
15,TRBV6-5,TRBJ2-5,-,CASSFSGRARETQYF
15,TRBV5-1,TRBJ2-1,-,CASSLTGGPYNEQFF
15,TRBV28,TRBJ1-1,once,CASRPPRGGYGEAFF
14,TRBV30,TRBJ2-5,-,CAWSTRDRGETQYF
15,TRBV19,TRBJ2-6,-,CASSYAGAGANVLTF
14,TRBV7-2,TRBJ1-2,-,CASSFRQGPYGYTF
13,TRBV29-1,TRBJ1-1,-,CSAEGDLNTEAFF
13,TRBV12-3/TRBV12-4,TRBJ2-7,few,CASSLREGYEQYF